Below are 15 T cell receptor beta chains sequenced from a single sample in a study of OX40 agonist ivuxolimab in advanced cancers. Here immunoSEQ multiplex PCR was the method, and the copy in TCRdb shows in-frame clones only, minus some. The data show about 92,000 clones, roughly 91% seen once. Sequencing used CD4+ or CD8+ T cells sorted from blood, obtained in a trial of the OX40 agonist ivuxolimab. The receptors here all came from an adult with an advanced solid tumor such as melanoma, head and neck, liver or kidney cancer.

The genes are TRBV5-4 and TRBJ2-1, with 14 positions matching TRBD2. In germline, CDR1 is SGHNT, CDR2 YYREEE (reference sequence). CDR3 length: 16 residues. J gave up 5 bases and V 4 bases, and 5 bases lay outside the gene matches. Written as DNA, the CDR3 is TGTGCCAGCAGCGGGACTAGCGGGAGCTTCGACAATGAGCAGTTCTTC. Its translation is CASSGTSGSFDNEQFF. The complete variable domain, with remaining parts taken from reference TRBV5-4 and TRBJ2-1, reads ETGVTQSPTHLIKTRGQQVTLRCSSQSGHNTVSWYQQALGQGPQFIFQYYREEENGRGNFPPRFSGLQFPNYSSELNVNALELDDSALYLCASSGTSGSFDNEQFFGPGTRLTVL.

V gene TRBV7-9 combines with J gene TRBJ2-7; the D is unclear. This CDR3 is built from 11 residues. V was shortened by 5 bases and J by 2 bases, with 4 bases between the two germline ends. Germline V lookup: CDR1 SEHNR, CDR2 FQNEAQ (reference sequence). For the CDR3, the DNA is TGTGCCAGCAGCGATACCTACGAGCAGTACTTC. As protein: CASSDTYEQYF. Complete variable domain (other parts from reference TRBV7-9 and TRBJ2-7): DTGVSQNPRHKITKRGQNVTFRCDPISEHNRLYWYRQTLGQGPEFLTYFQNEAQLEKSRLLSDRFSAERPKGSFSTLEIQRTEQGDSAMYLCASSDTYEQYFGPGTRLTVT.

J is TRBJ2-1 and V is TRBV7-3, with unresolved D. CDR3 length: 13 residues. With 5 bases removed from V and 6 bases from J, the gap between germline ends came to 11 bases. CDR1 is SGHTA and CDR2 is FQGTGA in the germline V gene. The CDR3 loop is CASSPIGLNEQFF. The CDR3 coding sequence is TGTGCCAGCAGCCCAATAGGGCTCAATGAGCAGTTCTTC.

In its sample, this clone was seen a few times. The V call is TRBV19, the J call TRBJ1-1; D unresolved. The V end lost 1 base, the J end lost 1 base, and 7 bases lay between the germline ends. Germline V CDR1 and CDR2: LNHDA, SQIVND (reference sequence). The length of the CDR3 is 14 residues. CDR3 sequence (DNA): TGTGCCAGTAGTATAGCCCCGTGGAACACTGAAGCTTTCTTT. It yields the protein CASSIAPWNTEAFF. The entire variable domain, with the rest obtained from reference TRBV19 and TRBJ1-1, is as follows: DGGITQSPKYLFRKEGQNVTLSCEQNLNHDAMYWYRQDPGQGLRLIYYSQIVNDFQKGDIAEGYSVSREKKESFPLTVTSAQKNPTAFYLCASSIAPWNTEAFFGQGTRLTVV.

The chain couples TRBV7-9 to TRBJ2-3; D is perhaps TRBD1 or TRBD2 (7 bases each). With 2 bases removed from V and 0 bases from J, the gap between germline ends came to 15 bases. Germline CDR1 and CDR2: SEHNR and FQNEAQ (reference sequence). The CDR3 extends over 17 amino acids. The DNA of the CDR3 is TGTGCCAGCAGCTTAAAGGGAGGGGGCGGCAGCACAGATACGCAGTATTTT. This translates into CASSLKGGGGSTDTQYF.

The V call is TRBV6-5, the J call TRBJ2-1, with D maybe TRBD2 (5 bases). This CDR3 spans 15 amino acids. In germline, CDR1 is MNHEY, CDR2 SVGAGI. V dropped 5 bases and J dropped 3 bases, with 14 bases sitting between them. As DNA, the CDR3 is TGTGCCAGCAGTAAGGGATTAGCGAGCTACAATGAGCAGTTCTTC. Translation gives CASSKGLASYNEQFF.

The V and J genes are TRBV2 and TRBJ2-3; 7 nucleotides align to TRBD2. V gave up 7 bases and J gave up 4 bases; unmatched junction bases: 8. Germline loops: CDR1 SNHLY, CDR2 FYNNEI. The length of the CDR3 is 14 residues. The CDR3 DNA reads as TGTGCCAGCATGCGGGAGATCTCGGCAGATACGCAGTATTTT. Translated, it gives CASMREISADTQYF. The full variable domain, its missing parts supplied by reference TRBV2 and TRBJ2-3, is EPEVTQTPSHQVTQMGQEVILRCVPISNHLYFYWYRQILGQKVEFLVSFYNNEISEKSEIFDDQFSVERPDGSNFTLKIRSTKLEDSAMYFCASMREISADTQYFGPGTRLTVL.

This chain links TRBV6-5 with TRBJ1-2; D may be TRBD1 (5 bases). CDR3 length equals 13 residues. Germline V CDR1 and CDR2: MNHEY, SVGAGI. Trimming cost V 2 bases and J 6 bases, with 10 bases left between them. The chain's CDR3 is CASSYDGGDGYTF. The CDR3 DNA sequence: TGTGCCAGCAGTTACGATGGGGGGGATGGCTACACCTTC.

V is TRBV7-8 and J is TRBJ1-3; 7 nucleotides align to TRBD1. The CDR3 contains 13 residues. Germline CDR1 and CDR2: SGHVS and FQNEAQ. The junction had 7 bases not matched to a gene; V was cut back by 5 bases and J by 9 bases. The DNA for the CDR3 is TGTGCCAGCAGCCCCGACAGGGTGGGCACCATATATTTT. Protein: CASSPDRVGTIYF.

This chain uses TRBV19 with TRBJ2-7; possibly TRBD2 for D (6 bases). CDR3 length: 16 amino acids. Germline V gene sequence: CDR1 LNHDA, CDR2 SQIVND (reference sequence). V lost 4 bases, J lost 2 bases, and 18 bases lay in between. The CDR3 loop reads CASSTTSGDHPYEQYF. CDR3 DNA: TGTGCCAGTAGTACCACCTCGGGGGATCACCCCTACGAGCAGTACTTC. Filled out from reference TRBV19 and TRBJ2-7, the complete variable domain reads DGGITQSPKYLFRKEGQNVTLSCEQNLNHDAMYWYRQDPGQGLRLIYYSQIVNDFQKGDIAEGYSVSREKKESFPLTVTSAQKNPTAFYLCASSTTSGDHPYEQYFGPGTRLTVT.

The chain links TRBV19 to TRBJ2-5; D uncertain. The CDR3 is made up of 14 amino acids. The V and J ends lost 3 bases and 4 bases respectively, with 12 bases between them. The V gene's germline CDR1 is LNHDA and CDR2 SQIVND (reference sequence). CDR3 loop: CASSISGHLETQYF. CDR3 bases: TGTGCCAGTAGTATCTCTGGCCATTTAGAGACCCAGTACTTC.

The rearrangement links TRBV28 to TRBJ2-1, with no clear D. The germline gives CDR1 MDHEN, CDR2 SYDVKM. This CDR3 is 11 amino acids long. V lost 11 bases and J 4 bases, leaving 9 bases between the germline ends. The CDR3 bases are TGTGCCGTGCGGAGTTACAATGAGCAGTTCTTC. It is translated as CAVRSYNEQFF.

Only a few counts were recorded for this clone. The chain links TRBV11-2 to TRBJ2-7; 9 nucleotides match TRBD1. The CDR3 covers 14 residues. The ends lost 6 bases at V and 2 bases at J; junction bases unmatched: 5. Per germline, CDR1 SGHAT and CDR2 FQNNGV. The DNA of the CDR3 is TGTGCCAGCAGTTCCGGGACAGGGCCCTACGAGCAGTACTTC. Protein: CASSSGTGPYEQYF. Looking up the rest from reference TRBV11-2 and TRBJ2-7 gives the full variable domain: EAGVAQSPRYKIIEKRQSVAFWCNPISGHATLYWYQQILGQGPKLLIQFQNNGVVDDSQLPKDRFSAERLKGVDSTLKIQPAKLEDSAVYLCASSSGTGPYEQYFGPGTRLTVT.

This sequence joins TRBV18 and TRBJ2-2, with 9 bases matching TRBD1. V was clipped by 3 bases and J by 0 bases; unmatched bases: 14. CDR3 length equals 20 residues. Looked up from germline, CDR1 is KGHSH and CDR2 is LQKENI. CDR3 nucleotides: TGTGCCAGCTCACCCCAACAACAGGGGGCCTCTTACTCGAACACCGGGGAGCTGTTTTTT. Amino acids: CASSPQQQGASYSNTGELFF.

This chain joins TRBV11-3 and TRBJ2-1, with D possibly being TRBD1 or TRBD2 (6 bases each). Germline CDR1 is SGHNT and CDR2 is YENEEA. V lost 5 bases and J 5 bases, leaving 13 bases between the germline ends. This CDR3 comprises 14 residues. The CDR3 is CASSATGGHNEQFF. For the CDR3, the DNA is TGTGCCAGCAGCGCCACCGGGGGCCACAATGAGCAGTTCTTC.